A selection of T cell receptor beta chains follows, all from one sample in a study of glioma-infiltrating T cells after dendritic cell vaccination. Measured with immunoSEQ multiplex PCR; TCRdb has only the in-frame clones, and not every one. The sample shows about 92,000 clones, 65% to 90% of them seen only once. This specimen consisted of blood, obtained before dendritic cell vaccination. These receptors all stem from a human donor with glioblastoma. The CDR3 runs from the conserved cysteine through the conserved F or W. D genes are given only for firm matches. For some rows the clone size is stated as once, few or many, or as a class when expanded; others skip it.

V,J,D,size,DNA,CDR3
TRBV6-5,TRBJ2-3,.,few,TGTGCCAGCAGTTACGGGGGGACTGGGAATACGCAGTATTTT,CASSYGGTGNTQYF
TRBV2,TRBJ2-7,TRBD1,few,TGTGCCAGCAGTGACCCGCGACAGGGCTACGAGCAGTACTTC,CASSDPRQGYEQYF
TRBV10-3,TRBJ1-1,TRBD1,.,TGTGCCATCAGCCACGGACAGGGATCGACTAACACTGAAGCTTTCTTT,CAISHGQGSTNTEAFF
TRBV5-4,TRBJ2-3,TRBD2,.,TGTGCCAGCAGCTTTACTAGCGGGAGGGCCTCGAACACAGATACGCAGTATTTT,CASSFTSGRASNTDTQYF
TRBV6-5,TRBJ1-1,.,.,TGTGCCAGCAGTCCACCGGGGTTCGCTGAAGCTTTCTTT,CASSPPGFAEAFF
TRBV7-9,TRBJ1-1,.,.,TGTGCCAGCAGCCCCTCGGGGTCAGAAGCTTTCTTT,CASSPSGSEAFF
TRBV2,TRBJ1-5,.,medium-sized,TGTGCCAGCAGGGAGGATCCGGGCGACAATCAGCCCCAGCATTTT,CASREDPGDNQPQHF
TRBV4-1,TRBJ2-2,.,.,TGCGCCAGCAGCGAAGAGCGGGTTGGGGAGCTGTTTTTT,CASSEERVGELFF
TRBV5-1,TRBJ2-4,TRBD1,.,TGCGCCTCTAGACAGGGGGCCAAAAACATTCAGTACTTC,CASRQGAKNIQYF
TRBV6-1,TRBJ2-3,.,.,TGTGCCAGCAATGGGACTCCCGGTACGCAGTATTTT,CASNGTPGTQYF
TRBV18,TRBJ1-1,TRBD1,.,TGTGCCAGCTCAGACCCGGGACAGTCTGAAGCTTTCTTT,CASSDPGQSEAFF
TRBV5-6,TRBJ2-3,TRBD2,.,TGTGCCAGCAGCTTGGGGCTAGCGGGGGGCCTGAGCACAGATACGCAGTATTTT,CASSLGLAGGLSTDTQYF
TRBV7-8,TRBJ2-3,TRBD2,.,TGTGCCAGCAGCTTAGAACGGCTAGCGGGAAACACAGATACGCAGTATTTT,CASSLERLAGNTDTQYF
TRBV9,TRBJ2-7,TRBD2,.,TGTGCCAGCAGCGTAGGGTCCGGGGGGGTATACGAGCAGTACTTC,CASSVGSGGVYEQYF
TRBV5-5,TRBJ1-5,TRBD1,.,TGTGCCAGCAGTCAGACAGGGGATAATCAGCCCCAGCATTTT,CASSQTGDNQPQHF
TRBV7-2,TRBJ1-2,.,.,TGTGCCAGCAGCTTATTCGCCACTCCTAACTATGGCTACACCTTC,CASSLFATPNYGYTF
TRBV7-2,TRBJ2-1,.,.,TGTGCCAGCAGCTTAAGTGGGGCCCAGCTCAATGAGCAGTTCTTC,CASSLSGAQLNEQFF
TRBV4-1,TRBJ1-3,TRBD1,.,TGCGCCAGCAGCCAAGGACAGGGATCGTTCTCTGGAAACACCATATATTTT,CASSQGQGSFSGNTIYF
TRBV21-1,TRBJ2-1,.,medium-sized,TGTGCCAGCAGCAAAGTTGGCGGGAGCTCCTACAATGAGCAGTTCTTC,CASSKVGGSSYNEQFF
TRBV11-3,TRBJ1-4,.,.,TGTGCCAGCAGCTTAGATTCCTTTAATGAAAAACTGTTTTTT,CASSLDSFNEKLFF
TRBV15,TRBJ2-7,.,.,TGTGCCACCAGCAGAGATTGGGGCACTCCCTACGAGCAGTACTTC,CATSRDWGTPYEQYF
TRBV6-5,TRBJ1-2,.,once,TGTGCCAGCAGTTCCGACAGATACAATGGCTACACCTTC,CASSSDRYNGYTF
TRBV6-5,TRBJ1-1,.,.,TGTGCCAGCAGTTTGGGGGGTTCGAACACTGAAGCTTTCTTT,CASSLGGSNTEAFF
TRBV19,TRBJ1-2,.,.,TGTGCCAGTAGGACAGGCAACTATGGCTACACCTTC,CASRTGNYGYTF
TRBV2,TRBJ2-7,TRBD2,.,TGTGCCAGCAGTAGGACTAGCGGGGGCCCCTACGAGCAGTACTTC,CASSRTSGGPYEQYF
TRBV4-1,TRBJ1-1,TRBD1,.,TGCGCCAGCAGCCAATCTCTGGGGACAGGGGAAACTGAAGCTTTCTTT,CASSQSLGTGETEAFF
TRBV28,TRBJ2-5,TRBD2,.,TGTGCCAGCAGTTCCCCGTTTAGAGTAGCGGGGGACCAAGAGACCCAGTACTTC,CASSSPFRVAGDQETQYF
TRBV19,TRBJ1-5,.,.,TGTGCCAGTGTCAGGGAGGTTGGCAATCAGCCCCAGCATTTT,CASVREVGNQPQHF
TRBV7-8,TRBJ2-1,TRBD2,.,TGTGCCAGCAGCTTAGCGCGAGAGACTAGCGGGAGGGGCACCTACAATGAGCAGTTCTTC,CASSLARETSGRGTYNEQFF
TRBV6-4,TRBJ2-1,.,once,TGTGCCAGCAGTGACTCGGGCGATCACGAGCAGTTCTTC,CASSDSGDHEQFF
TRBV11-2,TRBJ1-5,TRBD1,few,TGTGCCAGCGCGGTACAGGGGGGCAATCAGCCCCAGCATTTT,CASAVQGGNQPQHF
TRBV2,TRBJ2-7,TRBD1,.,TGTGCCAGCACAGGGGGCCCCTACGAGCAGTACTTC,CASTGGPYEQYF
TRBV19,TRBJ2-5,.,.,TGTGCCACCAACTCAGGGGCCGGAGAGACCCAGTACTTC,CATNSGAGETQYF
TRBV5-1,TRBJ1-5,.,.,TGCGCCAGCAGCCTAGGGGGGAGGGGAGCGGATCAGCCCCAGCATTTT,CASSLGGRGADQPQHF
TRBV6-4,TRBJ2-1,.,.,TGTGCCAGCAGTGACGGGCGGGCTCTGTTCTTC,CASSDGRALFF
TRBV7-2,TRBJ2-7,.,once,TGTGCCAGCAGCTTAAACAGAGACTACGAGCAGTACTTC,CASSLNRDYEQYF
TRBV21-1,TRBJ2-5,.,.,TGTGCCAGCATCCGGGACAATCAAGAGACCCAGTACTTC,CASIRDNQETQYF
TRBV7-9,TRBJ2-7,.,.,TGTGCCAGCAGCTCTTTGCAGGGCCGATCACACGAGCAGTACTTC,CASSSLQGRSHEQYF
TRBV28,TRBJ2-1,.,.,TGTGCCAGCAGTTCTTCAGCGTACAATGAGCAGTTCTTC,CASSSSAYNEQFF
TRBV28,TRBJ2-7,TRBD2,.,TGTGCCAGCAGCCTAGAGGGACTAGGCTACGAGCAGTACTTC,CASSLEGLGYEQYF
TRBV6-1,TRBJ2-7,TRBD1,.,TGTGCCAGCAGGGCACAGGGACAGATAATTGAGCAGTACTTC,CASRAQGQIIEQYF
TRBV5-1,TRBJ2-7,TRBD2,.,TGCGCCAGCAGCCAGGGGTTACTAGCGGACTACGAGCAGTACTTC,CASSQGLLADYEQYF
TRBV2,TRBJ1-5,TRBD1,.,TGTGCCAGCAGTCGCGACAGGGTTGGCAATCAGCCCCAGCATTTT,CASSRDRVGNQPQHF